This TCR beta chain was sequenced during a study of shared clonotypes between healthy human individuals (dated by TCRdb to 2020 to 2022). Describing the broader study: Three men and two women, aged 18 to 49 years, made up the cohort. For each donor, CD4 naive and CD4 memory were each run on three plates, CD8 naive on two plates, and CD8 memory on one plate. Each donor's leukapheresis produced roughly between roughly 0.85 and 9.5 billion PBMCs. Different laboratories and diverse techniques were used to prepare libraries and sequence TCR repertoires, to increase sequencing depth and limit assay-specific biases. The study deeply sequenced blood TCR repertoires of about 5 healthy adults to estimate repertoire size and the extent of clonotype sharing between individuals. Study-wide conclusions, independent of this receptor: Naive subsets generally had larger estimated clonotype richness than memory subsets did. Because the study included only a small number of donors, the genetic and exposure-history diversity represented was limited. Sampling was limited to blood, and TCR repertoires in tissue likely differ from TCR repertoires in blood. Clonotypes shared by all four sorted-subset donors showed higher generation probabilities than non-shared clonotypes. Across a few donors, around 5% of naive CD4, roughly 3.4% of naive CD8, about 2.3% of memory CD4, and approximately 0.42% of memory CD8 clonotypes were shared. Based on pairwise subsampling, the degree of clonotype sharing among donors was expected to be affected by sequencing depth. Incomplete sequencing was indicated by rarefaction of sorted-subset datasets, despite the large sequencing depth.

Using the deep immunoSEQ assay, multiplex PCR amplified TCR CDR3 regions from genomic DNA. Extracted genomic DNA from each cell subset was spread evenly across all wells of several immunoSEQ 96-well plates, with each plate serving as a replicate. For sorted subsets, each replicate PCR was loaded with roughly 0.2 ug genomic DNA, equivalent to approximately 27,000 T cell genomes. Purified libraries were quantified with a Qubit 3.0 fluorometer, sized on a Bioanalyzer 2100, and re-quantified with the KAPA Library Quantification kit. Every immunoSEQ 96-well plate was sequenced on a dedicated single-read 150-cycle Illumina NextSeq 550 flow cell. In the source study's methods: Because the immunoSEQ output included only junctional sequences and no quality scores, the filtering could not be the same as the filtering used for full-length reads. To assign V/J genes and CDR3, sequences were annotated against IMGT germline references using PyIR, a Python wrapper for IgBLAST v1.9. Any read was removed if the V/J assignment was weak (E-value above 1e-6), the CDR3 was missing, or the read contained stop codons, out-of-frame junctions, or ambiguous translated residues. V3J clonotypes were defined as sequences sharing the same inferred V gene, J gene, and CDR3 amino acid sequence. To compute the percentage overlap between repertoires, the number of shared unique clonotypes was divided by the size of the smaller repertoire. Three approaches were used to assess repertoire richness: RTK rarefaction, the Chao1 estimator, and Recon v2.1 estimates of unobserved clonotypes. OLGA was used to compute generation probabilities for all TCRbeta clonotypes that the gDNA method yielded from a handful of donors. This is the immuneACCESS table as TCRdb keeps it, with only in-frame sequences that have V and J called. A part of the clones is gone; compared with another copy, unresolved V genes explain less than half, and the rest is unexplained. That table furnishes V, J and clone size, whereas the DNA furnished D and trimming. The sample table lists around 510,000 clones, 90% to 97% of them with a count of one. The top ten constitute 0.064% of the sample.

Donors were healthy HIV-negative adults with no recently reported acute infections or vaccinations. Every donor was a Caucasian adult living in Nashville, Tennessee, USA. CD4+ T cells were enriched by magnetic negative selection, after which naive cells were positively selected on CD45RA and the negative fraction was taken as the memory subset. After blood collection by leukapheresis, PBMCs were isolated using Ficoll-Histopaque density gradient centrifugation and then cryopreserved in the vapor phase of liquid nitrogen. Analytical flow cytometry was used to check the purity and quantity of each magnetically sorted T cell population. From each sorted fraction, genomic DNA was isolated and quantified by UV absorbance on a Nanodrop 2000c. Points on this clone: Its antigen specificity is not known. Base qualities are missing; no much larger clone stands one base away.

From the germline V gene, CDR1 is SNHLY and CDR2 is FYNNEI. The CDR3 measures 19 amino acids from cysteine to phenylalanine. Only the CDR3 part of the read is kept: 57 bases, read in frame from the first base. V and J are trimmed by 0 bases and 5 bases, and the gene matches miss 16 bases of the junction. The chain employs TRBV2 and TRBJ2-5, with 9 junctional bases fitting TRBD2. Sample: naive CD4+ T cells sorted from blood. According to the study, the label for this sample's cell subset or site signals: CD45RA+ positively selected. The clonotype was recovered from a woman aged 25 to 39 in good health. The CDR3 corresponds to CASSEAPWGGRAGWETQYF. The DNA sequence is given as TGTGCCAGCAGTGAAGCGCCGTGGGGCGGGAGGGCCGGTTGGGAGACCCAGTACTTC.